This record looks at one T cell receptor beta chain sequence and its context. The sample belongs to a study of blood T cell repertoires in COVID-19. Study background: Acute and convalescent COVID-19 specimens originated in the United States, Italy and Spain.

Sequencing used immunoSEQ multiplex PCR; TCRdb keeps in-frame clones, though not all of them. The sample holds around 23,000 clones, approximately 83% seen once. The sequence was obtained from a human donor in a cohort sampled during active COVID-19. The sample taken for sequencing was peripheral blood.

In DNA form, the CDR3 reads TGTGCCAGCAGCTTGGGTGGGGCTAGATTCACTGAAGCTTTCTTT. This encodes CASSLGGARFTEAFF. The chain carries TRBV5-4 and TRBJ1-1; D may be TRBD1 (5 bases). The length of the CDR3 is 15 residues. Trimming shortened V by 0 bases and J by 4 bases, and 13 bases separated the two germline ends. Per germline, CDR1 SGHNT and CDR2 YYREEE (reference sequence).